This is a list of T cell receptor beta chains from one sample in a study of cytomegalovirus exposure and HLA in healthy donors. Repertoires were generated with immunoSEQ multiplex PCR, while TCRdb's copy carries only in-frame clones and drops some. The listing contains 150,000 or so clones. Sequencing was performed on PBMCs. The receptors originated from a woman in her 40s in good health and CMV-seropositive. Each CDR3 is given with its conserved first and last residue. D genes are given only for firm matches.

J,D,V,CDR3,DNA
TRBJ2-3,TRBD1,TRBV7-9,CASSTDRGTQYF,TGTGCCAGCAGCACCGACAGGGGGACGCAGTATTTT
TRBJ1-5,.,TRBV2,CATNSGDVQPQHF,TGTGCCACCAATTCAGGGGATGTGCAGCCCCAGCATTTT
TRBJ2-7,.,TRBV10-2,CASRDSTPPYEQYF,TGCGCCAGCAGAGACTCGACGCCCCCCTACGAGCAGTACTTC
TRBJ1-4,TRBD1,TRBV29-1,CSVAGQGGGEKLFF,TGCAGCGTTGCGGGACAGGGAGGGGGTGAAAAACTGTTTTTT
TRBJ2-7,.,TRBV5-6,CASSFSEFEPYF,TGTGCCAGCAGCTTCTCTGAGTTCGAGCCCTACTTC
TRBJ1-2,TRBD1,TRBV19,CASSITGTGIYGYTF,TGTGCCAGTAGTATAACCGGGACAGGGATCTATGGCTACACCTTC
TRBJ2-3,TRBD2,TRBV5-1,CASSFGTSATDTQYF,TGCGCCAGCAGCTTCGGGACTAGCGCCACAGATACGCAGTATTTT
TRBJ2-7,TRBD2,TRBV28,CASTSGSFWEQYF,TGTGCCAGTACTAGCGGGAGCTTCTGGGAGCAGTACTTC
TRBJ2-7,.,TRBV27,CASSLGQAGEQYF,TGTGCCAGCAGTTTAGGACAAGCGGGCGAGCAGTACTTC
TRBJ1-1,.,TRBV11-3,CASSLDIDGTASLLKCGF,TGTGCCAGCAGCTTAGATATCGACGGGACTGCTAGCTTACTGAAGTGTGGCTTT
TRBJ2-1,.,TRBV27,CASSFGGIGLSSYNEQFF,TGTGCCAGCAGTTTTGGCGGGATCGGCTTAAGCTCCTACAATGAGCAGTTCTTC
TRBJ2-5,.,TRBV2,CASSLWAQETQYF,TGTGCCAGCAGCCTTTGGGCCCAAGAGACCCAGTACTTC
TRBJ1-1,.,TRBV16,CASSPYLNTEAFF,TGTGCCAGCAGCCCTTACTTGAACACTGAAGCTTTCTTT
TRBJ2-3,TRBD2,TRBV27,CASRASGRWGTDTQYF,TGTGCCAGCCGGGCTAGCGGGAGGTGGGGCACAGATACGCAGTATTTT
TRBJ2-3,TRBD2,TRBV18,CASSPLGLAGASTDTQYF,TGTGCCAGCTCACCACTGGGGCTAGCGGGGGCTAGCACAGATACGCAGTATTTT
TRBJ2-3,.,TRBV7-2,CASSEDADTQYF,TGTGCCAGCAGCGAGGATGCAGATACGCAGTATTTT
TRBJ2-7,.,TRBV5-4,CASSYSSSPEQYF,TGTGCCAGCAGCTACTCTAGCTCTCCCGAGCAGTACTTC
TRBJ2-5,TRBD1,TRBV28,CASSPVDREEAQYF,TGTGCCAGCAGTCCCGTAGACAGGGAAGAGGCCCAGTACTTC
TRBJ2-1,TRBD2,TRBV18,CASSRPSGRANEQFF,TGTGCCAGCTCACGACCTAGCGGGAGGGCCAATGAGCAGTTCTTC
TRBJ2-3,TRBD2,TRBV7-2,CASSLSAGGTDTQYF,TGTGCCAGCAGCTTATCAGCGGGAGGAACCGATACGCAGTATTTT
TRBJ2-3,TRBD2,TRBV27,CASSPGTISTDTQYF,TGTGCCAGCAGTCCCGGGACTATAAGCACAGATACGCAGTATTTT
TRBJ2-7,.,TRBV7-2,CASSYRRGSYEQYF,TGTGCCAGCAGCTACCGCAGGGGATCCTACGAGCAGTACTTC
TRBJ2-1,TRBD2,TRBV9,CASSFSPGLAGVGENNEQFF,TGTGCCAGCAGCTTTAGCCCGGGACTAGCGGGAGTAGGGGAAAACAATGAGCAGTTCTTC
TRBJ2-2,TRBD2,TRBV6-5,CATVTSPTGELFF,TGTGCCACTGTGACTAGCCCCACCGGGGAGCTGTTTTTT
TRBJ2-1,TRBD1,TRBV6-4,CASSEGTGENEQFF,TGTGCCAGCAGTGAAGGGACAGGGGAGAATGAGCAGTTCTTC
TRBJ2-5,TRBD1,TRBV6-5,CASSYVGQGRGETQYF,TGTGCCAGCAGTTACGTGGGACAGGGGCGGGGGGAGACCCAGTACTTC
TRBJ1-5,.,TRBV6-6,CASWQGGRNQPQHF,TGTGCCAGCTGGCAGGGTGGTCGCAATCAGCCCCAGCATTTT
TRBJ1-3,.,TRBV30,CAWSPLRSGNTIYF,TGTGCCTGGAGTCCTCTGCGCTCTGGAAACACCATATATTTT
TRBJ2-5,.,TRBV18,CASSPLPRGTQETQYF,TGTGCCAGCTCACCCCTCCCGCGGGGAACACAAGAGACCCAGTACTTC
TRBJ1-2,TRBD1,TRBV19,CASHIGTGPNYGYTF,TGTGCCAGCCACATCGGGACAGGCCCAAACTATGGCTACACCTTC
TRBJ2-1,TRBD2,TRBV28,CASSFWAGGFYNEQFF,TGTGCCAGCAGTTTCTGGGCGGGAGGGTTCTACAATGAGCAGTTCTTC
TRBJ2-7,TRBD1,TRBV6-5,CASSRLADRGLEQYF,TGTGCCAGCAGTCGGCTTGCGGACAGGGGGCTCGAGCAGTACTTC
TRBJ2-1,TRBD2,TRBV19,CASLASGRINEQFF,TGTGCCAGTCTGGCCAGCGGGAGAATAAATGAGCAGTTCTTC
TRBJ2-5,TRBD2,TRBV6-5,CASSFGLAGETQYF,TGTGCCAGCAGCTTTGGACTAGCGGGAGAGACCCAGTACTTC
TRBJ2-3,TRBD2,TRBV6-1,CAGGGPGDTQYF,TGTGCCGGCGGGGGGCCGGGAGATACGCAGTATTTT
TRBJ2-1,TRBD1,TRBV6-4,CASSDGTGGFNEQFF,TGTGCCAGCAGTGACGGCACAGGGGGATTCAATGAGCAGTTCTTC
TRBJ1-5,TRBD1,TRBV4-1,CASSQGIGGQGGGQPQHF,TGCGCCAGCAGCCAAGGTATTGGGGGACAGGGAGGAGGTCAGCCCCAGCATTTT
TRBJ2-1,TRBD2,TRBV30,CAWSPGTSQFDEQFF,TGTGCCTGGAGCCCCGGGACTAGTCAGTTCGATGAGCAGTTCTTC
TRBJ2-7,.,TRBV5-1,CASSLGWELYEQYF,TGCGCCAGCAGCTTGGGATGGGAGCTCTACGAGCAGTACTTC
TRBJ2-7,.,TRBV4-1,CASSQEGGIGTEQYF,TGCGCCAGCAGCCAAGAGGGGGGTATTGGAACCGAGCAGTACTTC
TRBJ1-2,.,TRBV20-1,CSAGRGTGYTF,TGCAGTGCTGGGAGAGGAACTGGCTACACCTTC
TRBJ2-1,TRBD2,TRBV29-1,CSVESSGRSEQFF,TGCAGCGTTGAGTCTAGCGGGAGATCTGAGCAGTTCTTC
TRBJ2-1,.,TRBV4-3,CASSPEAYEQFF,TGCGCCAGCAGTCCGGAGGCCTATGAGCAGTTCTTC
TRBJ1-5,.,TRBV5-1,CASSLAGNQPQHF,TGCGCCAGCAGCTTGGCAGGGAATCAGCCCCAGCATTTT
TRBJ2-7,.,TRBV9,CASSVGSEGPYEQYF,TGTGCCAGCAGCGTAGGGTCGGAGGGACCTTACGAGCAGTACTTC
TRBJ2-5,TRBD1,TRBV7-9,CASSLGFRAGGLEETQYF,TGTGCCAGCAGCTTAGGGTTCAGAGCAGGGGGCTTGGAAGAGACCCAGTACTTC
TRBJ2-5,TRBD2,TRBV7-2,CASSGSGRPQETQYF,TGTGCCAGCTCGGGCAGCGGGAGGCCCCAAGAGACCCAGTACTTC
TRBJ2-1,.,TRBV5-4,CASSLGLNNEQFF,TGTGCCAGCAGCTTGGGACTGAACAATGAGCAGTTCTTC
TRBJ2-1,TRBD1,TRBV30,CAWGFGTGGRGEQFF,TGTGCCTGGGGGTTTGGGACAGGGGGAAGGGGTGAGCAGTTCTTC